Below are 24 T cell receptor beta chains sequenced from a single sample in a study of Graves' ophthalmopathy and Graves' hyperthyroidism. TCR beta CDR3 amplification used RNA transcripts. An opening RT-PCR round employed HTBI primers and preceded a second-round multiplex PCR. TCRdb passed the multiplex PCR reads through MiXCR, listing each CDR3 protein once. Of 400,000 to 500,000 distinct CDR3 sequences listed, 21% are singletons. The sequencing input was peripheral blood. These receptors all come from a woman in her late teens or twenties with stable Graves' hyperthyroidism.

This clonotype was counted ten times or more. This rearrangement joins TRBV6-1 to TRBJ2-7; 13 positions agree with TRBD2. Germline V gene lookup returns CDR1 MNHNS and CDR2 SASEGT. V trimming: 6 bases; J trimming: 3 bases; junction bases outside the gene matches: 8. CDR3 length: 16 residues. CDR3 bases: TGTGCCAGCAGCTGGACTAGCGGGAGTGCATTCTACGAGCAGTACTTC. Its translation: CASSWTSGSAFYEQYF.

The chain carries TRBV25-1 and TRBJ1-1; 8 nucleotides line up with TRBD1. The CDR3 contains 16 residues. Germline loops: CDR1 MGHDK, CDR2 SYGVNS. Germline trimming cut 6 bases from V and 4 bases from J; bases unmatched to any gene: 13. The CDR3 DNA reads as TGTGCCAGCAGCGCCCTAACCGGACAGGGAGGCACTGAAGCTTTCTTT. Amino acid sequence: CASSALTGQGGTEAFF.

Many counts were recorded for this clonotype. The V and J genes are TRBV29-1 and TRBJ2-5; 8 bases are shared with TRBD1. With V trimmed by 4 bases and J by 5 bases, 9 bases remained unmatched. CDR1 and CDR2 (germline): SQVTM, ANQGSEA. This CDR3 is built from 14 residues. The CDR3 nucleotides read TGCAGCGTTGGACGACAGGGGTCACAGGAGACCCAGTACTTC. Its protein product is CSVGRQGSQETQYF.

This clonotype was observed many times. The chain uses TRBV10-1 and TRBJ1-2; 9 positions agree with TRBD1. This CDR3 contains 16 residues. V was clipped by 10 bases and J by 7 bases; unmatched bases: 19. The germline CDR1 and CDR2 sequences are WNHNN and SYGVQD (reference sequence). The CDR3 nucleotides read TGCGCCAAATCTCGAGCTCGGGACAGGGTAACACCTGGCTACACCTTC. Amino acids: CAKSRARDRVTPGYTF.

This clonotype was detected only a few times. The CDR3 nucleotides are TGTGCCAGCAGTTTCAGACAGATCGATGGCTACACCTTC. This encodes CASSFRQIDGYTF. V gene TRBV12-3 or TRBV12-4 combines with J gene TRBJ1-2; maybe TRBD1 (5 bases). The CDR3 has 13 amino acids. Trimming took 3 bases from V and 6 from J, leaving 11 bases between them.

To note about this clonotype: Sequence at one end of the junction differs from germline and may be a read error. The chain links TRBV11-2 to TRBJ2-2; D is possibly TRBD2 (7 bases). There are 16 residues in the CDR3. From germline, CDR1 is SGHAT and CDR2 FQNNGV. CDR3: CASSVPRGAVTGELSF. The CDR3 coding sequence is TGTGCCAGCAGCGTGCCCCGGGGGGCCGTAACCGGGGAGCTGTCTTTT. The whole variable domain, filled in from reference TRBV11-2 and TRBJ2-2, reads EAGVAQSPRYKIIEKRQSVAFWCNPISGHATLYWYQQILGQGPKLLIQFQNNGVVDDSQLPKDRFSAERLKGVDSTLKIQPAKLEDSAVYLCASSVPRGAVTGELSFGEGSRLTVL.

This clonotype occurred many times. The V gene is TRBV28, the J gene TRBJ1-5; D is undetermined. This CDR3 is built from 15 residues. V lost 2 bases, J lost 9 bases, and 17 bases lay in between. Germline CDR1 MDHEN, CDR2 SYDVKM. CDR3 DNA: TGTGCCAGCAGTTTACCCAACTACGTTCAGAGGCCCCAGCATTTT. It codes for CASSLPNYVQRPQHF.

The CDR3 coding sequence is TGTGCCAGCAGCTTGAACAGGTTGAACACTGAAGCTTTCTTT. It codes for CASSLNRLNTEAFF. The rearrangement uses TRBV7-9 and TRBJ1-1; possible D gene TRBD1, 5 bases. This CDR3 region has 14 residues. From germline, CDR1 is SEHNR and CDR2 FQNEAQ (reference sequence). The V and J ends lost 3 bases and 0 bases respectively, with 8 bases between them. The whole variable domain, filled in from reference TRBV7-9 and TRBJ1-1, reads DTGVSQNPRHKITKRGQNVTFRCDPISEHNRLYWYRQTLGQGPEFLTYFQNEAQLEKSRLLSDRFSAERPKGSFSTLEIQRTEQGDSAMYLCASSLNRLNTEAFFGQGTRLTVV.

This chain uses TRBV15 with TRBJ2-7; 8 bases match TRBD1. V shed 0 bases, J shed 2 bases, and the junction held 0 bases outside the gene matches. The CDR3 spans 14 residues. Germline values: CDR1 LNHNV, CDR2 YYDKDF (reference sequence). CDR3 sequence reads: CATSREGQAYEQYF. CDR3 DNA sequence: TGTGCCACCAGCAGAGAGGGACAGGCCTACGAGCAGTACTTC.

This clonotype was observed at least ten times. The genes are TRBV7-8 and TRBJ1-3; a weak D match, TRBD1 (5 bases). The germline V gene has CDR1 SGHVS and CDR2 FQNEAQ. The length of the CDR3 is 14 residues. The V end was cut by 4 bases, the J end by 2 bases, with 9 bases between. The CDR3 spells CASSWRGTGNTIYF. The DNA for the CDR3 is TGTGCCAGCAGCTGGAGGGGCACTGGAAACACCATATATTTT.

This chain uses TRBV27 with TRBJ2-5; D unresolved. Trimming took off 7 bases at V and 5 bases at J, with 20 bases between the two ends. The length of the CDR3 is 15 residues. The germline CDR1 and CDR2 sequences are MNHEY and SMNVEV (reference sequence). CDR3 DNA sequence: TGTGCCAGCAAGGGTCGAGAGGTCGGGTGGGAGACCCAGTACTTC. Translated: CASKGREVGWETQYF.

At least ten counts were recorded for this clonotype. The chain's CDR3 is CASSPVGPGNTIYF. The CDR3, as DNA: TGTGCCAGCAGTCCGGTGGGGCCTGGAAACACCATATATTTT. The chain carries TRBV28 and TRBJ1-3, with D maybe TRBD1 (5 bases). V was cut by 5 bases and J by 2 bases, with 10 bases left in between. CDR1 is MDHEN and CDR2 is SYDVKM in the germline V gene. This CDR3 is built from 14 residues. Based on the CDR3 plus reference TRBV28 and TRBJ1-3, the full variable domain is DVKVTQSSRYLVKRTGEKVFLECVQDMDHENMFWYRQDPGLGLRLIYFSYDVKMKEKGDIPEGYSVSREKKERFSLILESASTNQTSMYLCASSPVGPGNTIYFGEGSWLTVV.

This clonotype showed up many times. This chain links TRBV7-9 with TRBJ1-2; D not resolved. Trimming shortened V by 6 bases and J by 5 bases, and 19 bases separated the two germline ends. CDR1 SEHNR and CDR2 FQNEAQ come from the germline V gene (reference sequence). The CDR3 is 15 amino acids. DNA of the CDR3: TGTGCCAGCAGGGCCCAAAAGGCAGGAGATTATGGCTACACCTTC. This gives the protein CASRAQKAGDYGYTF.

The chain combines TRBV30 with TRBJ1-2; no definite D call. V was trimmed by 5 bases and J by 0 bases, leaving 7 bases between them. Germline CDR1 GTSNPN, CDR2 SVGIG (reference sequence). This CDR3 contains 12 residues. This chain's CDR3 is CAWGAANYGYTF. The CDR3 bases are TGTGCCTGGGGTGCCGCTAACTATGGCTACACCTTC.

Ten or more counts support this clonotype. A junction boundary mismatches the germline segment, possibly from a read error. The genes are TRBV24-1 and TRBJ2-4; TRBD1 matches at 8 bases. The CDR3 consists of 18 residues. Germline values: CDR1 KGHDR, CDR2 SFDVKD. The CDR3 sequence is CATSGAKQGAHAKNIKYF. CDR3 nucleotides: TGTGCCACCAGTGGGGCAAAGCAGGGGGCGCACGCCAAAAACATTAAGTACTTC.

Comment on this clonotype: Its ends do not fully match the called genes, so a read error is possible. The rearrangement joins TRBV12-3 or TRBV12-4 to TRBJ2-2, with 7 nucleotides matching TRBD2. The CDR3 runs 15 residues. This chain's CDR3 is CASISTSATAGDLFF. In DNA form, the CDR3 reads TGTGCCAGCATCTCAACTAGCGCGACGGCCGGGGATCTGTTTTTT.

The genes are TRBV30 and TRBJ2-2, with a weak D call TRBD2 (5 bases). Germline assignment: CDR1 GTSNPN and CDR2 SVGIG (reference sequence). The CDR3 sequence is 16 residues long. V lost 1 base and J lost 5, with 17 bases in between. DNA of the CDR3: TGTGCCTGGAGTGACCCATGGAAGGGAGAGACCGGGGAGCTGTTTTTT. Protein sequence: CAWSDPWKGETGELFF.

This clonotype was seen repeatedly, ten times or more. This chain links TRBV5-1 with TRBJ2-5, with no clear D. V lost 2 bases, J lost 4 bases, and 12 bases lay in between. The germline V gene encodes CDR1 SGHRS and CDR2 YFSETQ. CDR3 size: 14 residues. The CDR3 is CASSFSGMRETQYF. As DNA, the CDR3 is TGCGCCAGCAGCTTCAGTGGGATGAGAGAGACCCAGTACTTC. Drawing the rest from reference TRBV5-1 and TRBJ2-5, the complete variable domain is KAGVTQTPRYLIKTRGQQVTLSCSPISGHRSVSWYQQTPGQGLQFLFEYFSETQRNKGNFPGRFSGRQFSNSRSEMNVSTLELGDSALYLCASSFSGMRETQYFGPGTRLLVL.

This clonotype was recorded many times. The V gene is TRBV3-1, the J gene TRBJ2-7; 9 nucleotides align to TRBD1. The ends lost 3 bases at V and 4 bases at J; junction bases unmatched: 4. Germline assignment: CDR1 LGHDT and CDR2 YNNKEL (reference sequence). The CDR3 loop spans 14 amino acids. The CDR3 nucleotides are TGTGCCAGCAGCCAGGGGACAGGGACTTACGAGCAGTACTTC. Translated: CASSQGTGTYEQYF.

Many counts were recorded for this clonotype. The rearrangement links TRBV27 to TRBJ1-2; no clear D. In germline, CDR1 is MNHEY, CDR2 SMNVEV (reference sequence). The length of the CDR3 is 13 residues. V shed 4 bases and J shed 8 bases, with 14 bases lying between them. The CDR3 sequence: CASSSWPCGGYTF. CDR3 nucleotides: TGTGCCAGCAGTTCCTGGCCCTGTGGCGGCTACACCTTC.

This clonotype was observed many times. The DNA of the CDR3 is TGCGCCAGCAGCCCCGGGACTAGCGTTAAGACCCAGTACTTC. This encodes CASSPGTSVKTQYF. The rearrangement links TRBV10-1 to TRBJ2-5, with 10 nucleotides matching TRBD2. The length of the CDR3 is 14 residues. Losses at the gene ends were 6 bases for V and 6 bases for J; bases not matched to a gene: 7. Germline V gene sequence: CDR1 WNHNN, CDR2 SYGVQD (reference sequence).

This rearrangement joins TRBV19 to TRBJ1-6; no clear D. The CDR3 length is 16 residues. CDR1 and CDR2 (germline): LNHDA, SQIVND (reference sequence). Between the trimmed V and J ends, which lost 4 bases and 8 bases, there was a span of 18 bases. The CDR3 region is CASSTFGGAVDSPLHF. CDR3 DNA: TGTGCCAGTAGTACTTTTGGTGGAGCGGTGGATTCACCCCTCCACTTT.

This clonotype has at least ten counts. The V call is TRBV3-1, the J call TRBJ2-2; D remains unclear. Germline V gene sequence: CDR1 LGHDT, CDR2 YNNKEL (reference sequence). The V and J ends lost 2 bases and 3 bases respectively, with 4 bases between them. The length of the CDR3 is 13 residues. Here the CDR3 reads CASSQMYTGELFF. The CDR3 nucleotides are TGTGCCAGCAGCCAAATGTACACCGGGGAGCTGTTTTTT.

The chain recombines TRBV6-1 with TRBJ1-2, with 7 bases aligning to TRBD1. With 4 bases clipped from V and 4 bases from J, the junction kept 9 bases outside the gene matches. The CDR3 runs 15 residues. From germline, CDR1 is MNHNS and CDR2 SASEGT. The DNA of the CDR3 is TGTGCCAGCAGTGGACAGGGTTTGGGGACCTATGGCTACACCTTC. Translated, it gives CASSGQGLGTYGYTF.